This is a list of T cell receptor beta chains from one sample in a study of blood T cell repertoires in COVID-19. Clones were read by immunoSEQ multiplex PCR, and TCRdb kept only the in-frame ones, dropping some. The repertoire has roughly 200,000 clones, about 88% of them found once; the top ten carry under 3.5%. Sequencing was performed on peripheral blood. The source of these receptors is a woman aged 25 to 39 with active or convalescent COVID-19. Each CDR3 is given with its conserved first and last residue. A D gene is named only where the DNA matches it firmly. Size is stated for part of the rows, as once, few or many counts, or as a class when the clone is expanded.

cdr3_aa cdr3_nt d_call v_call clone_size j_call
CASSLLQGGYEQYF TGCGCCAGCAGCTTGCTGCAGGGAGGCTACGAGCAGTACTTC - TRBV5-1 - TRBJ2-7
CASSPPAGLETQYF TGTGCCAGCTCACCACCGGCAGGGCTGGAGACCCAGTACTTC - TRBV18 - TRBJ2-5
CASRGTGESGELFF TGTGCCAGCCGCGGGACAGGGGAATCAGGGGAGCTGTTTTTT TRBD1 TRBV6-6 many TRBJ2-2
CATSERWSNQPQHF TGTGCCACCAGTGAGCGATGGAGCAATCAGCCCCAGCATTTT - TRBV24-1 - TRBJ1-5
CASSLGLAPPDTQYF TGCGCCAGCAGCTTGGGACTAGCCCCCCCAGATACGCAGTATTTT TRBD2 TRBV5-1 - TRBJ2-3
CASSLERQGGTEAFF TGTGCCAGCAGCTTAGAAAGACAGGGGGGCACTGAAGCTTTCTTT TRBD1 TRBV11-2 - TRBJ1-1
CASSLSAYNEQFF TGTGCCAGCAGTTTAAGCGCTTACAATGAGCAGTTCTTC - TRBV27 - TRBJ2-1
CAWSVSEYTEAFF TGTGCCTGGAGTGTATCAGAATACACTGAAGCTTTCTTT - TRBV30 - TRBJ1-1
CASSLGDKNNSPLHF TGTGCCAGCAGCTTAGGGGACAAAAATAATTCACCCCTCCACTTT - TRBV7-9 - TRBJ1-6
CASMEWGRRGSYGYTF TGTGCCAGTATGGAGTGGGGCCGAAGGGGCTCCTATGGCTACACCTTC - TRBV19 - TRBJ1-2
CASGSPGQVSDEQYF TGTGCCAGTGGATCGCCGGGACAGGTATCCGACGAGCAGTACTTC TRBD1 TRBV19 - TRBJ2-7
CSAGDRAEAFF TGCAGTGCTGGAGACAGGGCTGAAGCTTTCTTT TRBD1 TRBV20-1 - TRBJ1-1
CASSAPGGAGSPLHF TGTGCCAGCAGTGCCCCGGGGGGGGCAGGTTCACCCCTCCACTTT - TRBV7-2 - TRBJ1-6
CASSEAAGSGANVLTF TGTGCCAGCAGTGAAGCGGCGGGCTCTGGGGCCAACGTCCTGACTTTC - TRBV2 once TRBJ2-6
CASNLAGGETDTQYF TGTGCCAGCAACCTAGCGGGGGGGGAGACAGATACGCAGTATTTT TRBD2 TRBV7-2 - TRBJ2-3
CASSLAAYNEQFF TGTGCCAGCTCGCTAGCGGCGTACAATGAGCAGTTCTTC TRBD2 TRBV9 - TRBJ2-1
CASSYSNGYTF TGTGCCAGCAGTTACAGCAATGGCTACACCTTC - TRBV12-3/TRBV12-4 - TRBJ1-2
CAITRSLNTEAFF TGTGCCATCACTCGTAGTCTGAACACTGAAGCTTTCTTT - TRBV10-3 many TRBJ1-1
CASSWTSGGVQETQYF TGCGCCAGCAGCTGGACTAGCGGGGGGGTTCAAGAGACCCAGTACTTC TRBD2 TRBV5-1 once TRBJ2-5
CASSRRGHYEQYF TGTGCCAGCAGTCGGCGGGGGCACTACGAGCAGTACTTC - TRBV27 - TRBJ2-7
CASSLAAGLSTF TGCGCCAGCAGCTTGGCGGCGGGGCTTAGCACCTTC - TRBV5-1 few TRBJ1-2
CASSLNRAYTF TGTGCCAGCAGCCTTAACAGGGCCTACACCTTC - TRBV7-2 few TRBJ1-2
CASSLLGTGVEAFF TGTGCCAGCAGTCTACTCGGGACAGGGGTTGAAGCTTTCTTT TRBD1 TRBV6-5 - TRBJ1-1
CAWSVISRNSPLHF TGTGCCTGGAGTGTAATATCACGGAATTCACCCCTCCACTTT - TRBV30 - TRBJ1-6
CASSLGVSPTDTQYF TGTGCCAGCAGCTTAGGCGTTAGCCCCACAGATACGCAGTATTTT - TRBV11-3 - TRBJ2-3
CASREGGGNEKLFF TGTGCCAGCAGGGAGGGGGGGGGTAATGAAAAACTGTTTTTT - TRBV6-5 - TRBJ1-4
CASSLRGNYGYTF TGTGCCAGCAGCTTAAGGGGGAACTATGGCTACACCTTC - TRBV7-9 - TRBJ1-2
CASSPGGGFYGYTF TGTGCCAGCAGTCCCGGGGGGGGATTCTATGGCTACACCTTC - TRBV6-5 - TRBJ1-2
CAGRESSGNTIYF TGTGCCGGGCGGGAGAGCTCTGGAAACACCATATATTTT - TRBV6-5 - TRBJ1-3
CASAGTPRGTQYF TGTGCCAGCGCCGGGACTCCTCGCGGGACGCAGTATTTT - TRBV6-5 few TRBJ2-3
CASSIETANTEAFF TGTGCCAGTAGTATCGAGACAGCTAACACTGAAGCTTTCTTT - TRBV19 - TRBJ1-1
CASNRRGTQYF TGTGCCAGCAACCGGAGGGGGACCCAGTACTTC - TRBV6-5 - TRBJ2-5
CASSDNPQPQHF TGTGCCAGCAGCGACAATCCTCAGCCCCAGCATTTT - TRBV12-3/TRBV12-4 - TRBJ1-5
CSVGTSSKRSELFF TGCAGCGTTGGGACTAGCAGTAAGAGGTCGGAGCTGTTTTTT TRBD2 TRBV29-1 - TRBJ2-2
CATSSGTSRTGELFF TGTGCCACCAGCAGCGGGACTAGCAGGACCGGGGAGCTGTTTTTT TRBD2 TRBV15 once TRBJ2-2
CASSYSGVPPGELFF TGTGCCAGCAGTTACTCCGGGGTACCCCCCGGGGAGCTGTTTTTT - TRBV6-5 - TRBJ2-2
CASSYSGLYEQYF TGTGCCAGCAGTTACTCGGGCCTCTACGAGCAGTACTTC - TRBV6-6 - TRBJ2-7
CASSYRLAGGQETQYF TGTGCCAGCAGCTATAGACTAGCGGGGGGGCAGGAGACCCAGTACTTC TRBD2 TRBV5-6 once TRBJ2-5
CASNYRGPGTEAFF TGTGCCAGCAACTATAGGGGGCCGGGCACTGAAGCTTTCTTT TRBD1 TRBV2 - TRBJ1-1
CASSLTGWRETGANVLTF TGTGCCAGCAGCTTGACAGGATGGCGAGAGACTGGGGCCAACGTCCTGACTTTC - TRBV11-3 - TRBJ2-6
CASSLSGSREQYF TGTGCCAGCAGTCTTAGCGGGAGCCGGGAGCAGTACTTC TRBD2 TRBV11-2 - TRBJ2-7
CASSLLPQGGNTGELFF TGTGCCAGCAGCTTGCTACCTCAGGGGGGGAACACCGGGGAGCTGTTTTTT - TRBV7-8 - TRBJ2-2
CASSVFPTTGGMETQYF TGTGCCAGCAGTGTTTTTCCCACAACAGGGGGCATGGAGACCCAGTACTTC TRBD1 TRBV2 few TRBJ2-5
CASSIGQGGPYEQYF TGTGCCAGTAGTATAGGGCAGGGGGGACCCTACGAGCAGTACTTC - TRBV19 once TRBJ2-7
CASSSIPGTGGTYGYTF TGTGCCAGCAGCTCCATTCCCGGGACAGGGGGGACATATGGCTACACCTTC TRBD1 TRBV13 - TRBJ1-2
CASGSGRGGNEAFF TGTGCCAGCGGCTCGGGGAGGGGAGGTAATGAAGCTTTCTTT - TRBV7-9 - TRBJ1-1